Sequencing of this T cell receptor beta chain was carried out in a study of T-cell reconstitution after alpha-beta-depleted transplantation in children (dated by TCRdb to the mid-2010s). Study-level background: T-cell immune reconstitution after TCRalphabeta/CD19-depleted allogeneic hematopoietic cell transplantation in children was quantitatively tracked in the study by means of TCR repertoire profiling.

This clonotype turned up a few times. Its antigen has not been determined. Base qualities are not recorded, but no much larger clone differs from it by a single base. The protocol used for the library was PCR. Data came from an Illumina HiSeq 2500. TCR library preparation used molecular barcoding, with unique molecular identifiers applied to normalize quantification of the TCRbeta repertoire. TCRdb took the public reads, trimmed them with fastp at Q25, ran MiXCR for clone calling and kept in-frame beta chains. One record per CDR3 amino acid sequence lists the most common genes and DNA. In this sample the table shows about 400,000 distinct CDR3 sequences, roughly 22% of which occur a single time. The ten most abundant clones make up approximately 3.9% of the sample. The germline V gene yields SQVTM for CDR1 and ANQGSEA for CDR2. The CDR3 sequence holds 15 residues, the cysteine and phenylalanine included. The retained sequence is limited to the CDR3, 45 bases, with the frame set at the first base. Trimming removed 0 bases from V and 0 bases from J, leaving 9 bases between the germline ends.

The origin of this receptor is a human donor who donated a stem cell graft to a child with acute myeloid leukemia. This specimen was PBMCs from the stem cell graft donor, taken from the stem cell graft. The chain is made from TRBV29-1 and TRBJ2-1, with a weak D call of TRBD2 (6 bases match). The nucleotides are TGCAGCGTTGAAGACGGGAGAAGCTCCTACAATGAGCAGTTCTTC. This translates into CSVEDGRSSYNEQFF.